One sample yielded the 31 T cell receptor beta chains listed below, sequenced in a study of blood T cells in healthy people across ages. The second PCR ran about 6 to 12 cycles with a sample-barcoded 5' primer and J-beta primers. TCRdb itself ran the 5' RACE reads through MiXCR, one entry per CDR3 protein. This table holds approximately 850,000 distinct CDR3 sequences, roughly 60% found once. The sequencing sample was made of blood. These receptors were taken from a young man in good health.

In this sample, this clonotype turned up once. The CDR3 DNA is TGTGCCAGCAGCTATGGACTAGCGAACAATGAGCAGTACTTC. Translation gives CASSYGLANNEQYF. The rearrangement links TRBV12-3 or TRBV12-4 to TRBJ2-5; 9 bases map to TRBD2. The CDR3 loop spans 14 amino acids. Losses at the gene ends were 6 bases for V and 11 bases for J; bases not matched to a gene: 13.

The chain couples TRBV6-5 to TRBJ2-3; unclear D gene. Between the trimmed V and J ends, which lost 6 bases and 2 bases, there was a span of 9 bases. Per germline, CDR1 MNHEY and CDR2 SVGAGI. The CDR3 length is 13 residues. CDR3 DNA sequence: TGTGCCAGCAGGAAAGAACCCACAGATACGCAGTATTTT. It yields the protein CASRKEPTDTQYF.

This clonotype was counted only a few times. The chain links TRBV6-2 or TRBV6-3 to TRBJ2-5; D perhaps matches TRBD2 (5 bases). The DNA end favors TRBJ2-7, so the J call may be wrong. Germline V gene sequence: CDR1 MNHEY, CDR2 SVGEGT. The CDR3 has 13 amino acids. This CDR3 is CASSRRLFYEQYF. The CDR3 nucleotides read TGTGCCAGCAGTCGAAGACTATTCTACGAGCAGTACTTC.

This clonotype came up a few times. This chain links TRBV7-2 with TRBJ2-3; the D is unclear. The CDR3 extends over 16 amino acids. The germline V and J ends were trimmed by 5 bases and 2 bases, with 17 bases remaining between them. CDR1 SGHTA and CDR2 FQGNSA come from the germline V gene. The CDR3 here is CASSNLAAKYTDTQYF. The DNA of the CDR3 is TGTGCCAGCAGCAACTTAGCCGCAAAATACACAGATACGCAGTATTTT. Drawing the rest from reference TRBV7-2 and TRBJ2-3, the complete variable domain is GAGVSQSPSNKVTEKGKDVELRCDPISGHTALYWYRQSLGQGLEFLIYFQGNSAPDKSGLPSDRFSAERTGGSVSTLTIQRTQQEDSAVYLCASSNLAAKYTDTQYFGPGTRLTVL.

In its sample, this clonotype was seen many times. CDR3 loop: CASSSGGKTNYGYTF. CDR3 DNA sequence: TGTGCCAGCAGCTCGGGGGGAAAAACTAACTATGGCTACACCTTC. V and J are TRBV7-2 and TRBJ1-2; D perhaps matches TRBD1 (5 bases). The V gene's germline CDR1 is SGHTA and CDR2 FQGNSA. The CDR3 is 15 amino acids. V shed 4 bases and J shed 0 bases, with 12 bases lying between them.

This chain connects TRBV29-1 to TRBJ2-1, with 9 bases matching TRBD2. The junction had 13 bases not matched to a gene; V was cut back by 4 bases and J by 6 bases. Germline-derived CDR1 and CDR2 are SQVTM and ANQGSEA. CDR3 size: 16 residues. CDR3 region: CSVAQHVSAGGNEQFF. In DNA form, the CDR3 reads TGCAGCGTTGCTCAGCACGTTTCAGCGGGAGGCAATGAGCAGTTCTTC.

The chain links TRBV7-9 to TRBJ2-5, with D uncertain. This CDR3 comprises 15 residues. V was clipped by 2 bases and J by 11 bases, with 21 bases between them. The germline CDR1 and CDR2 sequences are SEHNR and FQNEAQ (reference sequence). CDR3 DNA: TGTGCCAGCAGCTTACCATCAACCCTAGGGAATGAGCAGTACTTC. This codes for CASSLPSTLGNEQYF.

This clonotype was seen only a few times. The rearrangement joins TRBV7-2 to TRBJ1-5; D remains unclear. V lost 5 bases and J lost 2, with 7 bases in between. Germline CDR1 SGHTA, CDR2 FQGNSA. This CDR3 comprises 13 residues. Written as DNA, the CDR3 is TGTGCCAGCAGCATTAGGGGCAATCAGCCCCAGCATTTT. It codes for CASSIRGNQPQHF.

With respect to this clonotype: One base away lies a much larger clone, so this may be a sequencing read error. The chain has TRBV7-9 and TRBJ2-7, with unresolved D. The CDR3 runs to 12 residues. Germline CDR1 is SEHNR and CDR2 is FQNEAQ (reference sequence). The CDR3 is CACSSSLSEQYF. Written as DNA, the CDR3 is TGTGCCTGCAGCTCCAGTCTAAGCGAGCAGTACTTC.

This clonotype was counted between two and nine times. The chain has TRBV5-1 and TRBJ1-1; 11 positions agree with TRBD1. The CDR3 extends over 16 amino acids. V was clipped by 0 bases and J by 4 bases; unmatched bases: 5. Germline lookup yields CDR1 SGHRS and CDR2 YFSETQ. The CDR3 coding sequence is TGCGCCAGCAGCTTGGGAGCCGGGACAGGGGGCACTGAAGCTTTCTTT. It specifies CASSLGAGTGGTEAFF.

The chain joins TRBV12-3 or TRBV12-4 to TRBJ2-1, with TRBD1 matching 9 bases. This CDR3 is 14 amino acids long. V shed 7 bases, J shed 7 bases, and the junction held 8 bases outside the gene matches. The DNA of the CDR3 is TGTGCCAGCACCTTAGGACAGGGGTGTAATGAGCAGTTCTTC. This encodes CASTLGQGCNEQFF.

Here the CDR3 DNA reads TGCAGTGCGAACAAAAACAGCGGGAGGGCCAATGAGCAGTACTTC. Its translation is CSANKNSGRANEQYF. The V gene is TRBV20-1, the J gene TRBJ2-7, with TRBD2 matching 10 bases. The germline V gene has CDR1 DFQATT and CDR2 SNEGSKA (reference sequence). J was trimmed by 7 bases and V by 6 bases; bases with no gene match: 15. CDR3 size: 15 residues.

V and J are TRBV2 and TRBJ2-2; TRBD2 aligns across 8 bases. The CDR3 length is 15 residues. Trimming removed 8 bases from V and 7 bases from J; junction bases left unmatched: 12. Germline lookup yields CDR1 SNHLY and CDR2 FYNNEI. The CDR3, as DNA: TGTGCCAGCGGCCATAGCGGGGCCGGTGTCGGGGAGCTGTTTTTT. As protein: CASGHSGAGVGELFF.

The chain employs TRBV28 and TRBJ2-5; D gene unclear. The DNA end is more similar to TRBJ2-7, so the J call may be wrong. Germline V gives CDR1 MDHEN, CDR2 SYDVKM. The CDR3 is 13 amino acids. The DNA for the CDR3 is TGTGCCAGCAGTCTCTTCCAATCCAACGAGCAGTACTTC. This encodes CASSLFQSNEQYF.

The rearrangement uses TRBV3-1 and TRBJ2-5; 9 bases fit TRBD1. Germline CDR1 is LGHDT and CDR2 is YNNKEL (reference sequence). The CDR3 is 16 residues long. Unmatched junction bases numbered 6, after V lost 0 bases and J lost 4 bases. Here the CDR3 reads CASSQDGGQGGETQYF. The DNA for the CDR3 is TGTGCCAGCAGCCAAGACGGGGGACAGGGTGGAGAGACCCAGTACTTC.

V gene TRBV29-1 combines with J gene TRBJ2-3; no clear D gene. In germline, CDR1 is SQVTM, CDR2 ANQGSEA. The CDR3 totals 13 residues. Trimming left V 5 bases short and J 6 bases short, with 15 bases between. DNA of the CDR3: TGCAGCGTTATGAAGCCCGGCAGGGATACGCAGTATTTT. The encoded protein is CSVMKPGRDTQYF.

This rearrangement joins TRBV10-3 to TRBJ1-5; maybe TRBD1 (5 bases). CDR1 is ENHRY, CDR2 SYGVKD, per germline. V was cut by 4 bases and J by 6 bases, with 10 bases left in between. The CDR3 loop spans 13 amino acids. CDR3 amino acids: CAISGGEAQPQHF. Written as DNA, the CDR3 is TGTGCCATCAGTGGGGGGGAAGCTCAGCCCCAGCATTTT.

V usage is TRBV4-1 and J usage is TRBJ2-7; 10 nucleotides agree with TRBD2. The CDR3 loop spans 17 amino acids. CDR1 and CDR2 (germline): MGHRA, YSYEKL. V lost 0 bases to trimming and J lost 3 bases; unmatched junction nucleotides: 8. The CDR3 loop reads CASSQEPTSGTDYEQYF. In DNA, the CDR3 is TGCGCCAGCAGCCAAGAGCCAACTAGCGGGACCGACTACGAGCAGTACTTC.

The chain uses TRBV5-4 and TRBJ2-5; tentative D call: TRBD2 (5 bases). Germline V lookup: CDR1 SGHNT, CDR2 YYREEE (reference sequence). V lost 2 bases and J lost 5, with 10 bases in between. The CDR3 covers 13 residues. In DNA form, the CDR3 reads TGTGCCAGCAGCTTCTTCGGGATCGAGACCCAGTACTTC. It translates to CASSFFGIETQYF.

In DNA, the CDR3 is TGTGCCAGCAGTGTGTACCCGGAGAGGGTTGGCTACACCTTC. This gives the protein CASSVYPERVGYTF. The V call is TRBV6-6, the J call TRBJ1-2, with D hard to call. V lost 5 bases and J lost 7, with 17 bases in between. This CDR3 is 14 amino acids long. CDR1 is MNHNY and CDR2 is SVGAGI in the germline V gene (reference sequence).

This chain links TRBV3-1 with TRBJ2-7, with a weak D call TRBD1 (5 bases). Trimming shortened V by 3 bases and J by 0 bases, and 6 bases separated the two germline ends. Germline-derived CDR1 and CDR2 are LGHDT and YNNKEL (reference sequence). The CDR3 totals 13 residues. The CDR3 coding sequence is TGTGCCAGCAGCCAGCAGGGCTCCTACGAGCAGTACTTC. Its protein product is CASSQQGSYEQYF.

The chain carries TRBV19 and TRBJ1-5, with D possibly being TRBD1 (6 bases). The germline gives CDR1 LNHDA, CDR2 SQIVND (reference sequence). V was shortened by 0 bases and J by 3 bases, with 18 bases between the two germline ends. The CDR3 contains 18 residues. CDR3 DNA sequence: TGTGCCAGTAGTATAGATCGGGAATCGCAGGGGATCAATCAGCCCCAGCATTTT. Translated, it gives CASSIDRESQGINQPQHF.

CDR3 sequence (DNA): TGCAGCGGCAGCAAAGCCCAAGAGACCCAGTACTTC. As protein: CSGSKAQETQYF. This chain connects TRBV29-1 to TRBJ2-5; D unclear. Germline V gene sequence: CDR1 SQVTM, CDR2 ANQGSEA. The CDR3 contains 12 residues. The ends were cut back, 7 bases at V and 1 base at J, with 10 bases in the middle.

The chain recombines TRBV3-1 with TRBJ2-1; D gene unclear. Germline V gene sequence: CDR1 LGHDT, CDR2 YNNKEL (reference sequence). V gave up 2 bases and J gave up 10 bases, with 12 bases separating them. The CDR3 is made up of 13 amino acids. CDR3 amino acids: CASSQPPVREQFF. For the CDR3, the DNA is TGTGCCAGCAGCCAACCGCCAGTGCGCGAGCAGTTCTTC.

This clonotype was counted a few times. The chain has TRBV28 and TRBJ2-1; 14 bases line up with TRBD2. Germline CDR1 MDHEN, CDR2 SYDVKM. After removal of 5 bases from V and 3 bases from J, the junction contained 0 bases not matched to a gene. CDR3 size: 15 residues. In DNA form, the CDR3 reads TGTGCCAGCAGTGGGACTAGCGGGAGCTACAATGAGCAGTTCTTC. It specifies CASSGTSGSYNEQFF. Full variable domain (remainder filled in from reference TRBV28 and TRBJ2-1): DVKVTQSSRYLVKRTGEKVFLECVQDMDHENMFWYRQDPGLGLRLIYFSYDVKMKEKGDIPEGYSVSREKKERFSLILESASTNQTSMYLCASSGTSGSYNEQFFGPGTRLTVL.

This clonotype appeared a few times. The chain recombines TRBV7-2 with TRBJ2-7, with TRBD2 matching 7 bases. The CDR3 covers 15 residues. Germline lookup yields CDR1 SGHTA and CDR2 FQGNSA. Trimming removed 2 bases from V and 5 bases from J; junction bases left unmatched: 9. The CDR3, as DNA: TGTGCCAGCAGCTTACAGGGAGGGAGCTTCGACGAGCAGTACTTC. Translated: CASSLQGGSFDEQYF.

The chain combines TRBV7-9 with TRBJ2-2; a weak D match, TRBD1 (6 bases). The germline V and J ends were trimmed by 4 bases and 3 bases, with 9 bases remaining between them. The CDR3 length is 14 residues. Germline CDR1 reads SEHNR; CDR2 reads FQNEAQ (reference sequence). The CDR3 loop reads CASSSGQHTGELFF. CDR3 DNA sequence: TGTGCCAGCAGCTCTGGACAGCACACCGGGGAGCTGTTTTTT. The whole variable domain, filled in from reference TRBV7-9 and TRBJ2-2, reads DTGVSQNPRHKITKRGQNVTFRCDPISEHNRLYWYRQTLGQGPEFLTYFQNEAQLEKSRLLSDRFSAERPKGSFSTLEIQRTEQGDSAMYLCASSSGQHTGELFFGEGSRLTVL.

This chain connects TRBV2 to TRBJ1-2, with 9 nucleotides matching TRBD1. Germline values: CDR1 SNHLY, CDR2 FYNNEI. The CDR3 consists of 13 residues. Unmatched junction bases numbered 6, after V lost 6 bases and J lost 7 bases. CDR3 nucleotide sequence: TGTGCCAGCAGAACAGGGGGCCGGGGTGGCTACACCTTC. Its translation: CASRTGGRGGYTF.

The chain employs TRBV6-5 and TRBJ2-2, with D tentatively TRBD1 or TRBD2 (5 bases each). From germline, CDR1 is MNHEY and CDR2 SVGAGI. CDR3 length equals 15 residues. V lost 5 bases to trimming and J lost 3 bases, with 13 bases between them. The CDR3 here is CASSRDHSDTGELFF. The CDR3 DNA reads TGTGCCAGCAGTCGGGACCATTCTGACACCGGGGAGCTGTTTTTT.

This clonotype was found a few times. J is TRBJ2-5 and V is TRBV28; 8 bases align to TRBD2. TRBJ2-7 explains the end of the DNA better; the J call may be wrong. In germline, CDR1 is MDHEN, CDR2 SYDVKM. The CDR3 has 16 residues. DNA of the CDR3: TGTGCCAGCGGGAACCTCCAAGCGGGAGAGTCTCGCGAGCAGTACTTC. This translates into CASGNLQAGESREQYF.

The V and J genes are TRBV5-1 and TRBJ1-6; D ambiguous. Between the trimmed V and J ends, which lost 0 bases and 15 bases, there was a span of 16 bases. Germline values: CDR1 SGHRS, CDR2 YFSETQ. CDR3 length: 14 amino acids. The CDR3 spells CASSLGDLNSDLHF. CDR3 DNA: TGCGCCAGCAGCTTGGGAGACCTAAATTCAGACCTCCACTTT.